Below are 5 T cell receptor beta chains sequenced from a single sample in a study of cytomegalovirus exposure and HLA in healthy donors. The study ran its PCR with 60 Vbeta and 13 Jbeta primers. Using immunoSEQ multiplex PCR, the repertoire was profiled, and TCRdb retains in-frame clones only, with some absent. The sample has approximately 220,000 clones, over 65% seen once. Material: PBMCs. The receptors were sampled from a young man in good health and CMV-seronegative.

Concerning this clone itself: The sample has other DNA sequences that encode this CDR3 too. This sequence joins TRBV18 and TRBJ1-1; 7 bases line up with TRBD1. From germline, CDR1 is KGHSH and CDR2 LQKENI. CDR3 length equals 15 residues. V lost 0 bases and J lost 0; bases outside the gene matches: 1. CDR3 sequence reads: CASSPPGGLNTEAFF. CDR3 sequence (DNA): TGTGCCAGCTCACCACCAGGGGGCCTGAACACTGAAGCTTTCTTT. Together with reference TRBV18 and TRBJ1-1, the CDR3 gives the full variable domain: NAGVMQNPRHLVRRRGQEARLRCSPMKGHSHVYWYRQLPEEGLKFMVYLQKENIIDESGMPKERFSAEFPKEGPSILRIQQVVRGDSAAYFCASSPPGGLNTEAFFGQGTRLTVV.

The gene calls are TRBV28 and TRBJ2-7; 7 positions match TRBD2. Germline V gene data show CDR1 as MDHEN and CDR2 as SYDVKM. The CDR3 extends over 17 amino acids. Germline trimming cut 3 bases from V and 2 bases from J; bases unmatched to any gene: 13. The CDR3 reads CASSFLAAQSRAYEQYF. Here the CDR3 DNA reads TGTGCCAGCAGTTTTCTAGCGGCTCAGAGTCGTGCCTACGAGCAGTACTTC.

The gene calls are TRBV6-5 and TRBJ1-1; D is perhaps TRBD1 (6 bases). This CDR3 is built from 15 residues. Deletions cut 5 bases from V and 1 base from J, with 14 bases between. CDR1 is MNHEY, CDR2 SVGAGI, per germline. The CDR3 region has the DNA TGTGCCAGCAGTCCCCGACAGGTGGCGAACACTGAAGCTTTCTTT. It yields the protein CASSPRQVANTEAFF.

This chain connects TRBV5-4 to TRBJ1-2; 9 nucleotides align to TRBD1. Germline CDR1 is SGHNT and CDR2 is YYREEE (reference sequence). This CDR3 is 16 amino acids long. Unmatched junction bases numbered 11, after V lost 4 bases and J lost 4 bases. The DNA of the CDR3 is TGTGCCAGCAGCAGCGGAACAGGGGGCCCGATCTATGGCTACACCTTC. Its protein is CASSSGTGGPIYGYTF.

The chain is built from TRBV6-5 and TRBJ2-1; 9 nucleotides match TRBD1. Germline V CDR1 and CDR2: MNHEY, SVGAGI. J was trimmed by 6 bases and V by 4 bases; bases with no gene match: 7. This CDR3 is built from 15 residues. CDR3 amino acids: CASSFTGTGINEQFF. The CDR3 nucleotides read TGTGCCAGCAGTTTTACCGGGACAGGGATCAATGAGCAGTTCTTC.